These 17 T cell receptor beta chains were all obtained from the same sample, sequenced in a study of T cells after somatic rescue of genetic block. Profiled with immunoSEQ multiplex PCR; TCRdb holds only in-frame clones, not every one. The sample has some 90,000 clones, just under 90% seen once; the top ten hold roughly 1.7%. The specimen was peripheral blood mononuclear cells (PBMCs). The receptors stem from a young woman.

The CDR3 bases are TGTGCCAGCATTATAGCGGGAGGCTTTGGCAATGAGCAGTTCTTC. It specifies CASIIAGGFGNEQFF. The V and J genes are TRBV6-1 and TRBJ2-1; 10 bases align to TRBD2. The CDR3 runs 15 residues. Germline CDR1 reads MNHNS; CDR2 reads SASEGT. V lost 7 bases and J lost 6; bases outside the gene matches: 9.

The chain uses TRBV5-1 and TRBJ1-5, with 7 bases identical to TRBD1. The CDR3 spans 15 residues. Looked up from germline, CDR1 is SGHRS and CDR2 is YFSETQ. V lost 5 bases to trimming and J lost 2 bases; unmatched junction nucleotides: 7. The CDR3 reads CASSLTGSGNQPQHF. CDR3 sequence (DNA): TGCGCCAGCAGTCTGACAGGGTCGGGCAATCAGCCCCAGCATTTT.

The rearrangement joins TRBV27 to TRBJ2-1, with TRBD1 matching over 7 bases. V lost 5 bases to trimming and J lost 6 bases; unmatched junction nucleotides: 13. The germline V gene has CDR1 MNHEY and CDR2 SMNVEV (reference sequence). The CDR3 is 16 amino acids. CDR3 loop: CASSHRTATGFNEQFF. The DNA of the CDR3 is TGTGCCAGCAGTCACCGTACCGCGACAGGGTTCAATGAGCAGTTCTTC.

The chain uses TRBV29-1 and TRBJ2-3, with unresolved D. The CDR3 loop spans 16 amino acids. Germline CDR1 and CDR2: SQVTM and ANQGSEA. V was trimmed by 1 base and J by 0 bases, leaving 14 bases between them. CDR3 sequence: CSVEGLRDMSTDTQYF. The CDR3 DNA sequence: TGCAGCGTTGAAGGCCTCAGAGACATGAGCACAGATACGCAGTATTTT.

The chain combines TRBV4-2 with TRBJ2-3, with 9 bases identical to TRBD2. The length of the CDR3 is 16 residues. J lost 5 bases, V lost 4 bases, and 10 bases had no gene match. Germline-derived CDR1 and CDR2 are LGHNA and YNFKEQ. The CDR3 sequence: CASSREWREGKDTQYF. CDR3 bases: TGTGCCAGCAGCCGCGAGTGGCGGGAGGGCAAAGATACGCAGTATTTT.

The chain combines TRBV7-2 with TRBJ2-5; tentatively, D is TRBD2 (6 bases). Germline CDR1 SGHTA, CDR2 FQGNSA. Trimming took 1 base from V and 4 from J, leaving 10 bases between them. The CDR3 is 14 amino acids. The CDR3 region is CASSLVGGAETQYF. The CDR3 DNA reads TGTGCCAGCAGCTTAGTAGGCGGGGCAGAGACCCAGTACTTC.

The J gene is TRBJ2-7, the V gene TRBV27; 7 bases align to TRBD1. Germline CDR1 is MNHEY and CDR2 is SMNVEV (reference sequence). V lost 5 bases and J lost 6; bases outside the gene matches: 10. The CDR3 has 14 residues. CDR3 sequence: CASSPPGQQREQYF. The CDR3 DNA sequence: TGTGCCAGCAGTCCGCCGGGACAGCAGCGCGAGCAGTACTTC.

This clone was detected once. The chain employs TRBV7-9 and TRBJ2-1; D not certain. Germline CDR1 is SEHNR and CDR2 is FQNEAQ (reference sequence). Trimming left V 1 base short and J 8 bases short, with 12 bases between. The CDR3 runs 14 residues. The CDR3 bases are TGTGCCAGCAGCTTAGTAACCCAGCGTCATGAGCAGTTCTTC. The encoded protein is CASSLVTQRHEQFF.

The rearrangement joins TRBV28 to TRBJ2-3, with 11 bases matching TRBD2. The CDR3 extends over 14 amino acids. J lost 3 bases, V lost 9 bases, and 5 bases had no gene match. The V gene's germline CDR1 is MDHEN and CDR2 SYDVKM. CDR3 region: CASILAGDTDTQYF. CDR3 bases: TGTGCCAGTATACTAGCGGGAGATACAGATACGCAGTATTTT. Variable domain in full (rest from reference TRBV28 and TRBJ2-3): DVKVTQSSRYLVKRTGEKVFLECVQDMDHENMFWYRQDPGLGLRLIYFSYDVKMKEKGDIPEGYSVSREKKERFSLILESASTNQTSMYLCASILAGDTDTQYFGPGTRLTVL.

V gene TRBV5-4 combines with J gene TRBJ2-1; 13 positions match TRBD2. Germline CDR1 SGHNT, CDR2 YYREEE (reference sequence). The CDR3 totals 15 residues. With V trimmed by 6 bases and J by 8 bases, 8 bases remained unmatched. Written as DNA, the CDR3 is TGTGCCAGCACAGAGGGACTAGCGGGACAGGATGAGCAGTTCTTC. It translates to CASTEGLAGQDEQFF.

The rearrangement uses TRBV5-4 and TRBJ2-1, with D perhaps TRBD1 or TRBD2 (5 bases each). The CDR3 length is 15 residues. The ends were cut back, 4 bases at V and 8 bases at J, with 19 bases in the middle. Germline V gene lookup returns CDR1 SGHNT and CDR2 YYREEE (reference sequence). The CDR3: CASSAPGRPRDEQFF. The CDR3 bases are TGTGCCAGCAGCGCCCCGGGACGGCCTCGGGATGAGCAGTTCTTC.

The CDR3 region has the DNA TGTGCCAGCAAAACCGGGACAGGGTTTGAAAAACTGTTTTTT. Translating it yields CASKTGTGFEKLFF. The chain couples TRBV28 to TRBJ1-4; 9 bases align to TRBD1. Looked up from germline, CDR1 is MDHEN and CDR2 is SYDVKM. The trim removed 7 bases at V and 7 bases at J, leaving 7 bases unmatched. This CDR3 is 14 amino acids long.

CDR3 loop: CASSLSPRTSGTDTQYF. The CDR3 DNA sequence: TGTGCCAGCAGCTTAAGTCCCCGGACTAGCGGAACGGATACGCAGTATTTT. This chain joins TRBV7-9 and TRBJ2-3, with 10 bases fitting TRBD2. The germline V gene has CDR1 SEHNR and CDR2 FQNEAQ (reference sequence). This CDR3 contains 17 residues. J gave up 6 bases and V 2 bases, and 11 bases lay outside the gene matches. The complete variable domain, with remaining parts taken from reference TRBV7-9 and TRBJ2-3, reads DTGVSQNPRHKITKRGQNVTFRCDPISEHNRLYWYRQTLGQGPEFLTYFQNEAQLEKSRLLSDRFSAERPKGSFSTLEIQRTEQGDSAMYLCASSLSPRTSGTDTQYFGPGTRLTVL.

The chain employs TRBV7-6 and TRBJ2-1; D is unclear. V was clipped by 5 bases and J by 6 bases, with 14 bases between them. Germline values: CDR1 SGHVS, CDR2 FNYEAQ. This CDR3 comprises 14 residues. The CDR3 loop reads CASSIRAPSNEQFF. CDR3 DNA: TGTGCCAGCAGCATTAGGGCTCCTAGCAATGAGCAGTTCTTC.

The chain employs TRBV9 and TRBJ2-3, with TRBD2 matching over 11 bases. The CDR3 totals 15 residues. Germline trimming cut 9 bases from V and 2 bases from J; bases unmatched to any gene: 8. In germline, CDR1 is SGDLS, CDR2 YYNGEE. CDR3 coding DNA: TGTGCCACCACGGCGGGACTAGCGGACACAGATACGCAGTATTTT. As protein: CATTAGLADTDTQYF.

The chain is built from TRBV27 and TRBJ1-6; TRBD1 matches at 9 bases. Germline CDR1 reads MNHEY; CDR2 reads SMNVEV (reference sequence). CDR3 length: 18 residues. J was trimmed by 7 bases and V by 1 base; bases with no gene match: 11. CDR3 DNA sequence: TGTGCCAGCAGTTTATTTGCCCCCACCGGGACAGGGAATTCACCCCTCCACTTT. It translates to CASSLFAPTGTGNSPLHF.

V gene TRBV11-2 combines with J gene TRBJ2-3; 11 nucleotides line up with TRBD2. The germline CDR1 and CDR2 sequences are SGHAT and FQNNGV. The V and J ends lost 2 bases and 2 bases, in that order; junction bases with no gene match: 12. The CDR3 extends over 19 amino acids. The CDR3 is CASSLSLAGGVPTTDTQYF. CDR3 DNA sequence: TGTGCCAGCAGCTTATCCCTAGCGGGAGGAGTCCCCACCACAGATACGCAGTATTTT.